This T cell receptor (beta chain) was profiled in a study of blood T cell repertoires in COVID-19. In the study overall: COVID-19 samples, acute and convalescent, were from the United States, Italy and Spain. T cells, B-cell-depleted T cells, or PBMCs supplied cDNA or gDNA.

The junction had 8 bases not matched to a gene; V was cut back by 3 bases and J by 3 bases. The length of the CDR3 is 16 residues. Germline V gene lookup returns CDR1 ENHRY and CDR2 SYGVKD. This clone occurred once. Under the authors' procedure: Reference gene primer amplification in the assay estimated nucleated cell counts. Sequenced by immunoSEQ multiplex PCR; TCRdb stores in-frame clones only, minus some. V, J and clone size are those of that table, while D and trimming were read from the DNA. The data contain about 300,000 clones, approximately 89% of them singletons. Seattle-derived patients entered the study during active infection and were followed longitudinally.

The receptor's source is a woman aged 25 to 39 with COVID-19, enrolled during active disease. This chain connects TRBV10-3 to TRBJ2-1; 7 bases agree with TRBD2. Material: peripheral blood. CDR3 residues: CAISDPSGGNYNEQFF. The CDR3 DNA sequence: TGTGCCATCAGTGACCCCTCCGGGGGGAACTACAATGAGCAGTTCTTC.